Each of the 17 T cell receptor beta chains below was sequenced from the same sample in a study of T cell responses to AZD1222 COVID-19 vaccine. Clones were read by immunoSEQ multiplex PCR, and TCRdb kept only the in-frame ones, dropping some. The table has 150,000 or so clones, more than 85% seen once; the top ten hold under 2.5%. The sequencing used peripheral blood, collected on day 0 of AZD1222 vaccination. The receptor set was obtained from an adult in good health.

The CDR3 sequence is CASSVGTANMNTEAFF. CDR3 bases: TGTGCCAGCAGCGTAGGAACGGCTAACATGAACACTGAAGCTTTCTTT. The chain uses TRBV9 and TRBJ1-1; D gene unclear. This CDR3 has 16 residues. Looked up from germline, CDR1 is SGDLS and CDR2 is YYNGEE. The ends were cut back, 0 bases at V and 0 bases at J, with 12 bases in the middle.

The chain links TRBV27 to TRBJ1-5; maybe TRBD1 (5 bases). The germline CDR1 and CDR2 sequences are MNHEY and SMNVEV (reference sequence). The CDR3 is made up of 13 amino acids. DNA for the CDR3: TGTGTAACCGGGGCAGGTGACAATCAGCCCCAGCATTTT. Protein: CVTGAGDNQPQHF.

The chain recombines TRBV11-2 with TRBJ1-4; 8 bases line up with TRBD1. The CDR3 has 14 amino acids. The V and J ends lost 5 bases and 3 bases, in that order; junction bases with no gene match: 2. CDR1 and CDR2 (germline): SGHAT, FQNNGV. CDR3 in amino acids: CASSPQGANEKLFF. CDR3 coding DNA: TGTGCCAGCAGCCCACAGGGGGCTAATGAAAAACTGTTTTTT.

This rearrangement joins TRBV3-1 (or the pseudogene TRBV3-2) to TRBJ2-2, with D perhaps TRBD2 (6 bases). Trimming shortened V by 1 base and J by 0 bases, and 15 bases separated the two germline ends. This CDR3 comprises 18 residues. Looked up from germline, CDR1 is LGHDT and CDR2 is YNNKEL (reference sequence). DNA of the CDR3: TGTGCCAGCAGCCAAGTAGCCTTCGGGGGAGCGAACACCGGGGAGCTGTTTTTT. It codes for CASSQVAFGGANTGELFF.

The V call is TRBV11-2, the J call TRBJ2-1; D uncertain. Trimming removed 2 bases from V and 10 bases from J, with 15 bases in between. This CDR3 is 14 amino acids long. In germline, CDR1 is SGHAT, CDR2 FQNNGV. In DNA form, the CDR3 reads TGTGCCAGCAGCTTACCCTCTTTTTACCGGGAGCAGTTCTTC. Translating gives CASSLPSFYREQFF.

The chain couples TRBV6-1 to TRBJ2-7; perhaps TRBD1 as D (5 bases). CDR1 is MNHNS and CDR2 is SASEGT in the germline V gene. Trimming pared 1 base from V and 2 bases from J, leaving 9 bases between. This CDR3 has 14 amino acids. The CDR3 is CASSEGTRPYEQYF. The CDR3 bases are TGTGCCAGCAGTGAAGGGACACGCCCCTACGAGCAGTACTTC.

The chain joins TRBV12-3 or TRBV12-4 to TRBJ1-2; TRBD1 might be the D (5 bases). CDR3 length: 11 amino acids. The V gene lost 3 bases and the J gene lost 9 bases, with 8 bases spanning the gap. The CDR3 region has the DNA TGTGCCAGCAGTTTGGTGGGGCGCTACACCTTC. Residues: CASSLVGRYTF.

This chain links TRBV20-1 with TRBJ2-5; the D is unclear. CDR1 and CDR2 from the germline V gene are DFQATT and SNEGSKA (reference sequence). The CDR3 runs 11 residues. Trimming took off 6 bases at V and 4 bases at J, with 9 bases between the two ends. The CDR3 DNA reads TGCAGTGCACCCCCGGGAGAGACCCAGTACTTC. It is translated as CSAPPGETQYF.

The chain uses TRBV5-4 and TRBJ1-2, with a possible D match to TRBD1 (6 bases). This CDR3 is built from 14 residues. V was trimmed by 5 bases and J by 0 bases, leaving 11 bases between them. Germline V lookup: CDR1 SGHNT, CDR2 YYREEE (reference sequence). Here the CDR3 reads CASRQTGANYGYTF. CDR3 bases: TGTGCCAGCAGACAGACAGGAGCTAACTATGGCTACACCTTC.

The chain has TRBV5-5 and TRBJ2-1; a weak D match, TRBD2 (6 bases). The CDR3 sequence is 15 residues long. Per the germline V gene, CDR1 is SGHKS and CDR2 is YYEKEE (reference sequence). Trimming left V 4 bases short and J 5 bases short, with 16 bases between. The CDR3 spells CASSATGTRDNEQFF. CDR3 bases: TGTGCCAGCAGCGCAACCGGGACTCGGGACAATGAGCAGTTCTTC. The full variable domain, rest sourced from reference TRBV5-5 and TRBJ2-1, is DAGVTQSPTHLIKTRGQQVTLRCSPISGHKSVSWYQQVLGQGPQFIFQYYEKEERGRGNFPDRFSARQFPNYSSELNVNALLLGDSALYLCASSATGTRDNEQFFGPGTRLTVL.

CDR3 in DNA: TGTGCCAGCAGCGTCCAACTAGCGGATTTCACAGATACGCAGTATTTT. Translation: CASSVQLADFTDTQYF. The chain links TRBV9 to TRBJ2-3, with 8 bases aligning to TRBD2. The CDR3 has 16 amino acids. Unmatched junction bases numbered 7, after V lost 2 bases and J lost 2 bases. In germline, CDR1 is SGDLS, CDR2 YYNGEE.

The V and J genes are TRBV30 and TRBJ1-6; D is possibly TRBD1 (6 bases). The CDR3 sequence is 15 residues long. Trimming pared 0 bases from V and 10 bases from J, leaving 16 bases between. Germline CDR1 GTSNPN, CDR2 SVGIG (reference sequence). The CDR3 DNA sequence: TGTGCCTGGAGTGTACCGACAGGCTCCAACTCACCCCTCCACTTT. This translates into CAWSVPTGSNSPLHF.

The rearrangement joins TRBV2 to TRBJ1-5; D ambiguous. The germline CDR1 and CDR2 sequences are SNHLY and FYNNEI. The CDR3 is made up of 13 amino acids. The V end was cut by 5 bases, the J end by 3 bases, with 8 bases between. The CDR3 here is CASSYHANQPQHF. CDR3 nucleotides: TGTGCCAGCAGTTACCACGCCAATCAGCCCCAGCATTTT.

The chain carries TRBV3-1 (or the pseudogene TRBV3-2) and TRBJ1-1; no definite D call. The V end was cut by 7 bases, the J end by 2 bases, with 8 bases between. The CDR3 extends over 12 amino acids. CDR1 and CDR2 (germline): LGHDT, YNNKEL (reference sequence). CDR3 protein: CASTRLNTEAFF. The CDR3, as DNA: TGTGCCAGCACACGACTTAACACTGAAGCTTTCTTT.

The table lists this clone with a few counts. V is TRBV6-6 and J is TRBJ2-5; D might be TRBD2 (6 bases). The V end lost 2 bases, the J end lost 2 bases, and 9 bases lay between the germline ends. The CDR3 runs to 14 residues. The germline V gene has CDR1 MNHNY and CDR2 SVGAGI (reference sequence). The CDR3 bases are TGTGCCAGCAGTTACCCGGGGGAACAAGAGACCCAGTACTTC. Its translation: CASSYPGEQETQYF.

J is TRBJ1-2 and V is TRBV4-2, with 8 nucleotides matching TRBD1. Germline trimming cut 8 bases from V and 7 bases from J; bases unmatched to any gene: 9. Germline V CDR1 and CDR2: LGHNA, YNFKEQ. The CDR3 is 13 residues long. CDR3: CASQEDRVSGYTF. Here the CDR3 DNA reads TGTGCCAGCCAAGAGGACAGGGTCTCTGGCTACACCTTC.

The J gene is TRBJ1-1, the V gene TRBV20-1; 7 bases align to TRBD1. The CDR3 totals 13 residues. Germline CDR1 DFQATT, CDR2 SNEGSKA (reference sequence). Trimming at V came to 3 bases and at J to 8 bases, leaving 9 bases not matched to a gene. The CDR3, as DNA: TGCAGTGCTAGTATTCCCGGGACAGCCGAAGCTTTCTTT. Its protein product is CSASIPGTAEAFF.